This T cell receptor (beta chain) was obtained from a study of tumor-infiltrating lymphocytes in oesophageal squamous cell carcinoma. Germline CDR1 and CDR2: SGHTA and FQGNSA. This CDR3 region has 13 residues. TCRdb fed the reads into MiXCR, producing one record per CDR3 protein. The data hold roughly 11,000 distinct CDR3 sequences, with roughly 60% observed a single time. This clonotype was obtained from a female donor with esophageal squamous cell carcinoma. The rearrangement links TRBV7-2 to TRBJ2-7; D gene unclear. With the DNA end fitting TRBJ1-2 better, the J assignment may be wrong. Sample: blood. The CDR3 region is CASSSRQRLGYTF. DNA for the CDR3: TGTGCCAGCAGCTCGCGTCAGCGGTTGGGCTACACCTTC.